This TCR beta chain originates from a study of Ad26.COV2.S vaccination and SARS-CoV-2 variants. Noted treatment: around 19 received Ad26.COV2.S at low or high dose, single or two shots; 5 received placebo; per-sample allocation not given. Repertoires come from day 63 after the first vaccine or placebo injection. Assay: immunoSEQ multiplex PCR; the TCRdb copy retains only in-frame clones and omits some. The table records around 250,000 clones, approximately 90% of them present only once. V was pared by 5 bases and J by 10 bases, with 8 bases of the junction left unmatched. The CDR3 extends over 15 amino acids. Germline-derived CDR1 and CDR2 are SGHTA and FQGNSA.

This material consisted of peripheral blood, taken in a trial of Ad26.COV2.S vaccine versus placebo. This sequence was found in a person between 18 and 60 years old who received the Ad26.COV2.S COVID-19 vaccine or a placebo. The rearrangement links TRBV7-2 to TRBJ1-6; 10 nucleotides match TRBD1. The CDR3 here is CASSLGTGVYSPLHF. DNA for the CDR3: TGTGCCAGCAGCCTCGGGACAGGGGTCTACTCACCCCTCCACTTT.